Sequencing of this TCR beta chain was carried out in a study of cytomegalovirus exposure and HLA in healthy donors. Amplification used 60 Vbeta primers and 13 Jbeta primers. Sequencing was performed with immunoSEQ multiplex PCR; in TCRdb, only in-frame clones are kept and a portion is missing. The repertoire holds more than 95,000 clones, with about 81% as singletons. Each donor was nominally healthy when sampled (though unrecorded immune exposures were likely). Trimming removed 1 base at V and 1 base at J, with 14 bases between. In germline, CDR1 is SGHDN, CDR2 FVKESK. The length of the CDR3 is 17 residues.

The chain carries TRBV14 and TRBJ1-3; TRBD1 might be the D (5 bases). The receptor was derived from a man younger than 45 in good health and CMV-seronegative. The sample was PBMCs. As DNA, the CDR3 is TGTGCCAGCAGCCAAGTGCTGGGGGGGACTTCTGGAAACACCATATATTTT. Protein: CASSQVLGGTSGNTIYF.